The 24 T cell receptor beta chains below were found in one sample sequenced in a study of T cell repertoires in cytomegalovirus infection. These receptors are not linked to any known antigen. TCRdb recomputed calls from the reads with MiXCR, one row per CDR3 protein. The data contain 250,000 to 300,000 distinct CDR3 sequences, around 20% of them singletons. This specimen was cultured PBMCs, taken from culture after CMV antigen stimulation. The receptors originated from a human donor in good health (CMV status not recorded). Some clones in this sample may be carry-over from other donors' samples.

The rearrangement links TRBV7-9 to TRBJ1-5, with 10 bases aligning to TRBD1. Trimming removed 4 bases from V and 6 bases from J; junction bases left unmatched: 3. This CDR3 spans 14 amino acids. Germline V lookup: CDR1 SEHNR, CDR2 FQNEAQ (reference sequence). The CDR3 nucleotides are TGTGCCAGCAGCTCGACAGGGGGCTCTCAGCCCCAGCATTTT. The encoded protein is CASSSTGGSQPQHF.

The J gene is TRBJ2-1, the V gene TRBV6-2 or TRBV6-3; TRBD2 matches at 11 bases. The germline V gene has CDR1 MNHEY and CDR2 SVGEGT. V lost 8 bases to trimming and J lost 0 bases; unmatched junction nucleotides: 6. The CDR3 totals 16 residues. CDR3 nucleotides: TGTGCCAGCGGACTAGCGGGTCTGAGCTCCTACAATGAGCAGTTCTTC. Translating gives CASGLAGLSSYNEQFF.

The gene calls are TRBV11-3 and TRBJ2-1; the match to TRBD2 covers 10 bases. CDR1 and CDR2 (germline): SGHNT, YENEEA. The J segment lost 7 bases and the V segment lost 2 bases, leaving 8 bases of the junction unmatched. The CDR3 has 16 residues. In DNA, the CDR3 is TGTGCCAGCAGCTTATTCCTAGCGGGAGTTAAAAATGAGCAGTTCTTC. Residues: CASSLFLAGVKNEQFF.

The rearrangement uses TRBV9 and TRBJ2-1; D tentatively fits TRBD1 or TRBD2 (6 bases each). The CDR3 has 15 residues. The germline CDR1 and CDR2 sequences are SGDLS and YYNGEE. V dropped 3 bases and J dropped 4 bases, with 14 bases sitting between them. CDR3 residues: CASSAGASAYNEQFF. CDR3 DNA: TGTGCCAGCAGCGCGGGGGCTAGCGCTTACAATGAGCAGTTCTTC.

This clonotype was seen many times. The chain couples TRBV6-6 to TRBJ2-7, with D uncertain. V was trimmed by 5 bases and J by 3 bases, leaving 11 bases between them. The V gene's germline CDR1 is MNHNY and CDR2 SVGAGI (reference sequence). This CDR3 has 13 amino acids. CDR3 sequence (DNA): TGTGCCAGCAGTAGCCCTGGAGTCTACGAGCAGTACTTC. Translated, it gives CASSSPGVYEQYF.

There are a few counts of this clonotype. V gene TRBV11-2 combines with J gene TRBJ1-1; possibly TRBD1 for D (6 bases). CDR1 and CDR2 (germline): SGHAT, FQNNGV. V was cut by 1 base and J by 11 bases, with 14 bases left in between. The CDR3 runs 13 residues. DNA for the CDR3: TGTGCCAGCAGCTTAGTTGAGGGGGTGGCGGCTTTCTTT. Amino acids: CASSLVEGVAAFF.

The sample holds many counts of this clonotype. The chain has TRBV7-6 and TRBJ2-3; D not certain. The CDR3 length is 13 residues. V shed 4 bases and J shed 4 bases, with 9 bases lying between them. From germline, CDR1 is SGHVS and CDR2 FNYEAQ. CDR3 sequence reads: CASSSSRADTQYF. CDR3 DNA: TGTGCCAGCAGCTCCTCAAGAGCAGATACGCAGTATTTT.

The rearrangement links TRBV2 to TRBJ2-5; D is unclear. V lost 7 bases and J lost 5, with 11 bases in between. Germline V CDR1 and CDR2: SNHLY, FYNNEI. The CDR3 is 12 amino acids. This CDR3 is CASIGQRETQYF. CDR3 DNA: TGTGCCAGCATAGGTCAACGGGAGACCCAGTACTTC.

The chain couples TRBV18 to TRBJ1-1; 7 bases fit TRBD1. The germline CDR1 and CDR2 sequences are KGHSH and LQKENI. The CDR3 loop spans 16 amino acids. With 5 bases clipped from V and 1 base from J, the junction kept 10 bases outside the gene matches. The CDR3 DNA follows: TGTGCCAGCTCAAGTACAGGGGACTGGAGGAACACTGAAGCTTTCTTT. Encoded protein: CASSSTGDWRNTEAFF.

V is TRBV27 and J is TRBJ2-1; 10 positions agree with TRBD2. There are 15 residues in the CDR3. CDR1 MNHEY and CDR2 SMNVEV come from the germline V gene (reference sequence). V lost 5 bases to trimming and J lost 3 bases; unmatched junction nucleotides: 4. CDR3 nucleotides: TGTGCCAGCAGTCCCAGACTAGCGGGCTACAATGAGCAGTTCTTC. This encodes CASSPRLAGYNEQFF.

The chain employs TRBV28 and TRBJ1-1; D is uncertain. Trimming cost V 3 bases and J 2 bases, with 7 bases left between them. The CDR3 consists of 13 residues. Per germline, CDR1 MDHEN and CDR2 SYDVKM. The CDR3 coding sequence is TGTGCCAGCAGTTTGTACACAAACACTGAAGCTTTCTTT. Translation: CASSLYTNTEAFF.

The chain joins TRBV2 to TRBJ1-5; no firm D call. Germline loops: CDR1 SNHLY, CDR2 FYNNEI. V was clipped by 2 bases and J by 4 bases, with 6 bases between them. CDR3 length equals 13 residues. CDR3 protein: CASSELRNQPQHF. The CDR3 region has the DNA TGTGCCAGCAGTGAATTACGAAATCAGCCCCAGCATTTT.

CDR3 sequence: CASSLSQGSQPQHF. The CDR3 DNA is TGCGCCAGCAGCTTGTCCCAGGGATCTCAGCCCCAGCATTTT. The chain couples TRBV5-1 to TRBJ1-5; D is possibly TRBD1 (5 bases). The length of the CDR3 is 14 residues. Trimming took off 1 base at V and 6 bases at J, with 11 bases between the two ends. Germline V gene lookup returns CDR1 SGHRS and CDR2 YFSETQ.

The chain uses TRBV6-8 and TRBJ2-2, with TRBD1 as a possible D gene (6 bases). The germline V and J ends were trimmed by 4 bases and 0 bases, with 15 bases remaining between them. Germline values: CDR1 MNHGY, CDR2 SAAAGT. The CDR3 extends over 17 amino acids. For the CDR3, the DNA is TGTGCCAGCAGTTTCCGACAGGATTTCGCGAACACCGGGGAGCTGTTTTTT. Translation gives CASSFRQDFANTGELFF.

This clonotype was seen only once. V is TRBV6-1 and J is TRBJ2-1, with 8 bases aligning to TRBD2. The trim removed 6 bases at V and 7 bases at J, leaving 11 bases unmatched. The germline V gene encodes CDR1 MNHNS and CDR2 SASEGT. This CDR3 has 15 amino acids. CDR3 coding DNA: TGTGCCAGCAGACTTTGGGCGGGAGGAGGGAATGAGCAGTTCTTC. Amino acids: CASRLWAGGGNEQFF.

The genes are TRBV6-6 and TRBJ2-3; TRBD1 is a possible D gene (5 bases). Trimming cost V 2 bases and J 2 bases, with 11 bases left between them. The CDR3 spans 15 residues. Looked up from germline, CDR1 is MNHNY and CDR2 is SVGAGI (reference sequence). DNA of the CDR3: TGTGCCAGCAGTTACGGGGCTCGCGACACAGATACGCAGTATTTT. Protein sequence: CASSYGARDTDTQYF.

This clonotype has a count of ten or more. The chain uses TRBV7-8 and TRBJ1-2, with D possibly matching TRBD1 (5 bases). This CDR3 spans 14 amino acids. Trimming took off 5 bases at V and 3 bases at J, with 13 bases between the two ends. From germline, CDR1 is SGHVS and CDR2 FQNEAQ. The CDR3 region is CASSRGVGHYGYTF. The CDR3 DNA is TGTGCCAGCAGCCGAGGGGTGGGTCACTATGGCTACACCTTC.

This clonotype showed up just a few times. This rearrangement joins TRBV7-6 to TRBJ1-1; D is unresolved. Germline V lookup: CDR1 SGHVS, CDR2 FNYEAQ. The CDR3 contains 12 residues. V lost 4 bases and J 7 bases, leaving 10 bases between the germline ends. The CDR3: CASSYRNLEAFF. The CDR3 nucleotides read TGTGCCAGCAGCTACCGGAACCTTGAAGCTTTCTTT.

This clonotype was recorded a few times. This chain links TRBV20-1 with TRBJ2-1; possible D gene TRBD1, 5 bases. The V gene lost 6 bases and the J gene lost 6 bases, with 18 bases spanning the gap. Germline CDR1 DFQATT, CDR2 SNEGSKA (reference sequence). The CDR3 runs 14 residues. In DNA, the CDR3 is TGCAGTGCCCTACCGCCAAGGGGCGTCAATGAGCAGTTCTTC. Translating it yields CSALPPRGVNEQFF.

This clonotype has ten or more counts. This chain links TRBV7-2 with TRBJ1-2, with 8 bases lining up with TRBD1. Germline V gene sequence: CDR1 SGHTA, CDR2 FQGNSA. This CDR3 is built from 17 residues. V lost 5 bases and J lost 8; bases outside the gene matches: 19. The CDR3 reads CASSQNRIRGPGRGYTF. CDR3 nucleotides: TGTGCCAGCAGCCAGAATCGCATCAGGGGGCCCGGGAGAGGCTACACCTTC.

The chain employs TRBV11-3 and TRBJ2-7; 13 nucleotides line up with TRBD2. This CDR3 has 14 residues. V was pared by 3 bases and J by 9 bases, with 5 bases of the junction left unmatched. CDR1 is SGHNT and CDR2 is YENEEA in the germline V gene. CDR3 residues: CASSFGTSGIVQYV. The CDR3 DNA sequence: TGTGCCAGCAGCTTCGGGACTAGCGGGATTGTGCAGTACGTC.

In this sample, this clonotype turned up a few times. This chain joins TRBV4-1 and TRBJ1-5; D remains unclear. Germline V gene sequence: CDR1 MGHRA, CDR2 YSYEKL. V lost 1 base to trimming and J lost 0 bases, with 7 bases between them. The CDR3 consists of 15 residues. CDR3 sequence (DNA): TGCGCCAGCAGCCAAGGAGTTTATAGCAATCAGCCCCAGCATTTT. Its translation: CASSQGVYSNQPQHF.

This chain links TRBV6-5 with TRBJ1-6; TRBD1 agrees at 9 bases. CDR1 and CDR2 (germline): MNHEY, SVGAGI. This CDR3 has 16 amino acids. Trimming at V came to 0 bases and at J to 9 bases, leaving 6 bases not matched to a gene. The CDR3 region has the DNA TGTGCCAGCAGTTACTCGAACAGGGGGCCGGGTTCACCCCTCCACTTT. Its protein is CASSYSNRGPGSPLHF.

This clonotype has only a few counts. The CDR3 loop is CASDFTGMNTEAFF. The CDR3 DNA is TGTGCCAGCGACTTTACAGGGATGAACACTGAAGCTTTCTTT. The V gene is TRBV7-9, the J gene TRBJ1-1; a weak D match, TRBD1 (6 bases). Germline-derived CDR1 and CDR2 are SEHNR and FQNEAQ (reference sequence). The CDR3 extends over 14 amino acids. Trimming stripped 8 bases from V and 0 bases from J, with 13 bases between.